This TCR beta chain was identified in a study of Ad26.COV2.S vaccination and SARS-CoV-2 variants. Study as a whole: Donor was one of the participants in the Ad26.COV2.S arm of the COV1001 trial. Into the muscle, Ad26.COV2.S was dosed once or twice, 56 days apart.

Points on this clone: The antigen remains undetermined.

Some clones are missing from TCRdb's copy, which holds only in-frame ones; the method was immunoSEQ multiplex PCR. The sample records hundreds of thousands of clones, around 90% being singletons. The V gene end was trimmed by 4 bases and the J gene end by 1 base; junction bases not matched to a gene: 1. The CDR3 extends over 13 amino acids. CDR1 and CDR2 (germline): SGHDT, YYEEEE. Study-level points and caveats: The study found similar non-spike TCR breadth in vaccine and placebo recipients. Analyses of TCR breadth and depth may have underestimated total T cell responses.

Stated treatment: roughly 18 received Ad26.COV2.S at low or high dose, single or two shots; several received placebo; per-sample allocation not given. Sampling was done on day 63 after the first vaccine or placebo injection. The TCR sequence derives from a person aged 18-65 years who received the Ad26.COV2.S COVID-19 vaccine or a placebo. This specimen was peripheral blood, taken in a trial of Ad26.COV2.S vaccine versus placebo. This chain uses TRBV5-6 with TRBJ2-7, with 8 bases lining up with TRBD1. The CDR3 DNA sequence: TGTGCCAGCAGCCGACAGGGGTCCTACGAGCAGTACTTC. Protein product: CASSRQGSYEQYF.